This T cell receptor (beta chain) was sequenced during a study of post-analysis software for immune sequencing data. General study results and limits: Among roughly five TRBV segments more frequent in patients than controls were TRBV5-6, TRBV5-1 and TRBV20-1. Multiple sclerosis was associated with a significant reduction in normalized Chao1 diversity relative to controls.

Unique molecular identifiers were present in the TCR beta cDNA libraries. TCRdb ran MiXCR on the PCR reads and lists one entry per CDR3 protein. The sample has a few hundred thousand distinct CDR3 sequences, about 40% seen once. Note on this clonotype: Its target is unknown.

Trimming cost V 8 bases and J 4 bases, with 21 bases left between them. The CDR3 is made up of 15 amino acids. Germline values: CDR1 MNHEY, CDR2 SMNVEV (reference sequence). This receptor was obtained from a girl under 10 years old with multiple sclerosis. V gene TRBV27 combines with J gene TRBJ2-7; D possibly matches TRBD1 or TRBD2 (5 bases each). The sample was blood. The CDR3 nucleotides are TGTGCCAGCCGTCCCCGGGACGGACTCTTTTACGAGCAGTACTTC. It is translated as CASRPRDGLFYEQYF.